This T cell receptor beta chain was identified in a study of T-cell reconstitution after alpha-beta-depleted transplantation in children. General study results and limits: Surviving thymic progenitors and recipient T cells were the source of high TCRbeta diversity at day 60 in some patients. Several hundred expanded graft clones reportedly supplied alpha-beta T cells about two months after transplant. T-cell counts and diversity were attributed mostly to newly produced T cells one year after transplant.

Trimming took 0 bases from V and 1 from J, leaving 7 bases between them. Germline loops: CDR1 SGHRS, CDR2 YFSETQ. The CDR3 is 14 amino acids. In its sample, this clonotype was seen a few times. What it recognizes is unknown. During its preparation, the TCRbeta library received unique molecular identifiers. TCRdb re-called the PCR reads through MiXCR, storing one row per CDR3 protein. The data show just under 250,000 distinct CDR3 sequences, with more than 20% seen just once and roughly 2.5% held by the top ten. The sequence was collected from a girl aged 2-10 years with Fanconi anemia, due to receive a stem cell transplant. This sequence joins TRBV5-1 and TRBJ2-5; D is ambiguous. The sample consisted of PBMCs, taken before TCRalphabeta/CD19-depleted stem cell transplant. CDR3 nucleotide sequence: TGCGCCAGCAGCTTGGTTACGAGCCAAGAGACCCAGTACTTC. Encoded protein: CASSLVTSQETQYF.